This T cell receptor (beta chain) stems from a study of shared clonotypes between healthy human individuals. Study as a whole: Donors were a couple of women and a few men aged 18 to 49.

For sorted subsets, roughly 200 ng DNA per replicate equaled approximately 30,000 T cell genomes. Sequencing used immunoSEQ multiplex PCR; TCRdb keeps in-frame clones, though not all of them. The sample shows under 2,500,000 clones, approximately 94% of them seen only once. The ends were cut back, 7 bases at V and 4 bases at J, with 16 bases in the middle. The CDR3 sequence is 14 residues long. Germline V gives CDR1 MDHEN, CDR2 SYDVKM. The receptor's source is a man between 18 and 35 years old in good health. The material sequenced was naive CD4+ T cells sorted from blood. Subset specified: CD45RA+ positively selected. V is TRBV28 and J is TRBJ1-1; D might be TRBD1 (6 bases). As DNA, the CDR3 is TGTGCCAGCATCCGGGACACCAAAGCCACTGAAGCTTTCTTT. Protein: CASIRDTKATEAFF.